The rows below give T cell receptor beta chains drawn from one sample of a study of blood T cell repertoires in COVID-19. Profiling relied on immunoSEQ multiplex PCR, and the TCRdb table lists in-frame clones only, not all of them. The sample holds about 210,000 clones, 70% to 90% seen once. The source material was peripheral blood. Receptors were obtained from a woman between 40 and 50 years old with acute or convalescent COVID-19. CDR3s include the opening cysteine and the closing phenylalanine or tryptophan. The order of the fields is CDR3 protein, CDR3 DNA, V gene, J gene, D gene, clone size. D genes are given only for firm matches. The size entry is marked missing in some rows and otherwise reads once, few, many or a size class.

CDR3 protein: CASSVAPGNNYGYTF
CDR3 DNA: TGTGCCAGCAGCGTAGCTCCAGGAAATAACTATGGCTACACCTTC
V gene: TRBV9
J gene: TRBJ1-2
D gene: .
clone size: .

CDR3 protein: CASSLQVDQPQHF
CDR3 DNA: TGTGCCAGCAGTTTACAGGTAGATCAGCCCCAGCATTTT
V gene: TRBV27
J gene: TRBJ1-5
D gene: .
clone size: .

CDR3 protein: CAIRGGSGGLGGYTF
CDR3 DNA: TGTGCCATCAGGGGAGGGTCTGGCGGGCTAGGTGGCTACACCTTC
V gene: TRBV10-3
J gene: TRBJ1-2
D gene: .
clone size: once

CDR3 protein: CASKIQDLGNQPQHF
CDR3 DNA: TGTGCCAGCAAGATACAGGACCTCGGCAATCAGCCCCAGCATTTT
V gene: TRBV6-5
J gene: TRBJ1-5
D gene: .
clone size: .

CDR3 protein: CASSTDRGYGYTF
CDR3 DNA: TGTGCCAGCAGTACCGACAGGGGGTATGGCTACACCTTC
V gene: TRBV6-5
J gene: TRBJ1-2
D gene: TRBD1
clone size: .

CDR3 protein: CASSSLYSLRRTEAFF
CDR3 DNA: TGTGCCAGCAGTTCCCTTTACTCTCTCCGGAGGACTGAAGCTTTCTTT
V gene: TRBV27
J gene: TRBJ1-1
D gene: .
clone size: .

CDR3 protein: CASSQQMNTEAFF
CDR3 DNA: TGTGCCAGCAGTCAACAGATGAACACTGAAGCTTTCTTT
V gene: TRBV6-5
J gene: TRBJ1-1
D gene: .
clone size: once

CDR3 protein: CASSSYQGTEAFF
CDR3 DNA: TGTGCCAGTAGTTCTTACCAGGGGACTGAAGCTTTCTTT
V gene: TRBV19
J gene: TRBJ1-1
D gene: .
clone size: .

CDR3 protein: CASSGKGLTEAFF
CDR3 DNA: TGTGCCAGCAGTGGTAAGGGGCTGACTGAAGCTTTCTTT
V gene: TRBV2
J gene: TRBJ1-1
D gene: .
clone size: .

CDR3 protein: CSAKQGADTQYF
CDR3 DNA: TGCAGCGCGAAACAGGGCGCAGATACGCAGTATTTT
V gene: TRBV29-1
J gene: TRBJ2-3
D gene: .
clone size: .

CDR3 protein: CASSLRGNLPQHF
CDR3 DNA: TGCGCCAGCAGCTTGCGGGGGAACCTACCCCAGCATTTT
V gene: TRBV5-1
J gene: TRBJ1-5
D gene: .
clone size: .

CDR3 protein: CATSSGGNEQFF
CDR3 DNA: TGTGCCACCAGCTCTGGGGGGAATGAGCAGTTCTTC
V gene: TRBV15
J gene: TRBJ2-1
D gene: .
clone size: .

CDR3 protein: CASSMTTRGKDTQYF
CDR3 DNA: TGTGCCAGCAGTATGACGACGCGAGGCAAGGATACGCAGTATTTT
V gene: TRBV27
J gene: TRBJ2-3
D gene: .
clone size: .

CDR3 protein: CATSRATGNQPQHF
CDR3 DNA: TGTGCCACCAGCAGAGCCACGGGGAATCAGCCCCAGCATTTT
V gene: TRBV15
J gene: TRBJ1-5
D gene: .
clone size: .